These 17 T cell receptor beta chains were sequenced from one sample in a study of molecular identifiers for immune sequencing clone quantification. MiXCR was run by TCRdb on the PCR reads, yielding one entry per CDR3 protein. Of tens of thousands of distinct CDR3 sequences listed, around 19% are singletons. Material for sequencing was naive CD8+ T cells from blood, with Jurkat cell RNA spiked in. The subset is: FACS-sorted CD8+CD4-CCR7+CD45RA+ naive T cells. All receptors derive from a human donor in good health. Some libraries in this study had Jurkat cell RNA spiked in.

Many counts were recorded for this clonotype. The J gene is TRBJ2-3, the V gene TRBV27, with TRBD1 matching 10 bases. CDR3 length: 15 amino acids. J gave up 2 bases and V 4 bases, and 3 bases lay outside the gene matches. Germline assignment: CDR1 MNHEY and CDR2 SMNVEV (reference sequence). The CDR3 loop is CASSYGTGVTDTQYF. The CDR3 DNA reads TGTGCCAGCAGTTACGGGACAGGGGTCACAGATACGCAGTATTTT.

This clonotype occurred many times. The V gene is TRBV27, the J gene TRBJ2-7; the D is unclear. V lost 3 bases and J lost 1, with 7 bases in between. Germline loops: CDR1 MNHEY, CDR2 SMNVEV (reference sequence). The CDR3 is 13 residues long. CDR3 DNA sequence: TGTGCCAGCAGTTTTTACGGGTCCTACGAGCAGTACTTC. It encodes CASSFYGSYEQYF.

This clonotype was detected ten times or more. The chain combines TRBV9 with TRBJ1-4, with no clear D. Trimming stripped 2 bases from V and 10 bases from J, with 15 bases between. The CDR3 runs 14 residues. Germline CDR1 reads SGDLS; CDR2 reads YYNGEE. CDR3 in DNA: TGTGCCAGCAGCGTCGGCACGAGGGAGGGAAAACTGTTTTTT. Translation gives CASSVGTREGKLFF. The full variable domain, completed using reference TRBV9 and TRBJ1-4, is DSGVTQTPKHLITATGQRVTLRCSPRSGDLSVYWYQQSLDQGLQFLIQYYNGEERAKGNILERFSAQQFPDLHSELNLSSLELGDSALYFCASSVGTREGKLFFGSGTQLSVL.

About this clonotype itself: Lacking the conserved final phenylalanine or tryptophan, this CDR3 likely reflects a read error. The chain links TRBV7-8 to TRBJ2-2, with 12 bases lining up with TRBD2. Germline V CDR1 and CDR2: SGHVS, FQNEAQ. Losses at the gene ends were 7 bases for V and 3 bases for J; bases not matched to a gene: 6. This CDR3 region has 16 residues. CDR3 sequence (DNA): TGTGCCAGCAACACAGGACTAGCGGGGTACACCGGGGAGCTGTTTTCT. It yields the protein CASNTGLAGYTGELFS.

The table lists this clonotype with a few counts. The junction departs from germline at one end; a sequencing error may be responsible. V and J are TRBV5-1 and TRBJ2-1, with 7 bases fitting TRBD2. The CDR3 consists of 14 residues. Germline V gene data show CDR1 as SGHRS and CDR2 as YFSETQ. The chain's CDR3 is CASSLTSVYIEQFF. CDR3 nucleotides: TGCGCCAGCAGCCTTACTAGCGTGTACATTGAGCAGTTCTTC.

This clonotype has at least ten counts. The chain has TRBV30 and TRBJ2-1, with D unclear. This CDR3 has 13 amino acids. Trimming stripped 2 bases from V and 12 bases from J, with 17 bases between. Looked up from germline, CDR1 is GTSNPN and CDR2 is SVGIG (reference sequence). Written as DNA, the CDR3 is TGTGCCTGGAGTCAATTGGGGTCCGCCCCGCAGTTCTTC. This codes for CAWSQLGSAPQFF. Drawing the rest from reference TRBV30 and TRBJ2-1, the complete variable domain is SQTIHQWPATLVQPVGSPLSLECTVEGTSNPNLYWYRQAAGRGLQLLFYSVGIGQISSEVPQNLSASRPQDRQFILSSKKLLLSDSGFYLCAWSQLGSAPQFFGPGTRLTVL.

This clonotype was recorded at least ten times. The rearrangement joins TRBV12-3 or TRBV12-4 to TRBJ2-7; D might be TRBD2 (5 bases). CDR3 length: 14 amino acids. Trimming shortened V by 1 base and J by 3 bases, and 10 bases separated the two germline ends. CDR3 in DNA: TGTGCCAGCAGTTTAGGAGGGAGTCACTACGAGCAGTACTTC. Encoded protein: CASSLGGSHYEQYF.

This sequence joins TRBV12-3 or TRBV12-4 and TRBJ1-5; 10 bases align to TRBD1. V dropped 2 bases and J dropped 4; count of bases not matched to a gene: 11. The CDR3 consists of 18 residues. CDR3: CASSLISPGTGVNQPQHF. The CDR3, as DNA: TGTGCCAGCAGTTTAATTTCTCCTGGGACAGGGGTTAATCAGCCCCAGCATTTT.

With regard to this clonotype: Sequence at one end of the junction differs from germline and may be a read error. The rearrangement links TRBV4-1 to TRBJ2-2; TRBD2 is a possible D gene (6 bases). Germline loops: CDR1 MGHRA, CDR2 YSYEKL. The length of the CDR3 is 14 residues. In DNA, the CDR3 is TGCGCCGGCAGCCAAGGAGGGGCGACCGGGGAGCTGTTTTTC. Translation gives CAGSQGGATGELFF.

The chain couples TRBV2 to TRBJ2-3; 7 bases fit TRBD1. V was pared by 3 bases and J by 0 bases, with 12 bases of the junction left unmatched. This CDR3 has 18 amino acids. In germline, CDR1 is SNHLY, CDR2 FYNNEI. CDR3 sequence: CASSDPRQGSSSTDTQYF. For the CDR3, the DNA is TGTGCCAGCAGTGACCCCCGACAGGGCTCGTCTAGCACAGATACGCAGTATTTT.

Notes on this clonotype: A much larger clone lies one base from this, so it may be a read error. This chain connects TRBV28 to TRBJ2-7, with 12 bases matching TRBD2. There are 15 residues in the CDR3. CDR1 and CDR2 from the germline V gene are MDHEN and SYDVKM. V dropped 2 bases and J dropped 3; count of bases not matched to a gene: 2. CDR3 sequence: CASSLGLAGHYEQYF. Written as DNA, the CDR3 is TGTGCCAGCAGTTTAGGACTAGCGGGGCACTACGAGCAGTACTTC. Full variable domain (remainder filled in from reference TRBV28 and TRBJ2-7): DVKVTQSSRYLVKRTGEKVFLECVQDMDHENMFWYRQDPGLGLRLIYFSYDVKMKEKGDIPEGYSVSREKKERFSLILESASTNQTSMYLCASSLGLAGHYEQYFGPGTRLTVT.

V is TRBV20-1 and J is TRBJ2-3; 9 bases line up with TRBD2. Unmatched junction bases numbered 10, after V lost 6 bases and J lost 3 bases. Per the germline V gene, CDR1 is DFQATT and CDR2 is SNEGSKA (reference sequence). The CDR3 contains 15 residues. CDR3 region: CSAPGLAGVTDTQYF. In nucleotides, the CDR3 is TGCAGTGCCCCAGGCTTAGCGGGAGTGACAGATACGCAGTATTTT.

A word on this clonotype: Relative to the germline gene, one junction end is altered; a read error may explain this. The V and J genes are TRBV4-3 and TRBJ2-5; possibly TRBD2 for D (6 bases). Germline CDR1 is LGHNA and CDR2 is YSLEER. This CDR3 comprises 15 residues. This CDR3 is CASGQDHGGEEIQYF. CDR3 DNA sequence: TGCGCCAGCGGCCAAGATCACGGGGGAGAAGAGATCCAGTACTTC.

The sample holds many counts of this clonotype. The V and J genes are TRBV4-3 and TRBJ2-7, with a tentative D call TRBD1 (5 bases). Germline V lookup: CDR1 LGHNA, CDR2 YSLEER. The CDR3 contains 16 residues. The ends were cut back, 1 base at V and 1 base at J, with 14 bases in the middle. The CDR3 sequence is CASSQADSSGSYEQYF. As DNA, the CDR3 is TGCGCCAGCAGCCAAGCCGACAGCTCCGGATCCTACGAGCAGTACTTC.

At least ten counts were recorded for this clonotype. This sequence joins TRBV7-6 and TRBJ2-7, with D possibly TRBD2 on 5 matching bases. The ends were cut back, 5 bases at V and 0 bases at J, with 14 bases in the middle. Germline values: CDR1 SGHVS, CDR2 FNYEAQ. The CDR3 runs to 15 residues. This chain's CDR3 is CASSPSGYSSYEQYF. The CDR3 coding sequence is TGTGCCAGCAGCCCGAGCGGATACAGCTCCTACGAGCAGTACTTC.

Many counts were recorded for this clonotype. This sequence joins TRBV6-1 and TRBJ2-3; D is uncertain. CDR3 length: 15 residues. CDR1 MNHNS and CDR2 SASEGT come from the germline V gene. The V end lost 2 bases, the J end lost 0 bases, and 9 bases lay between the germline ends. Written as DNA, the CDR3 is TGTGCCAGCAGTGAAAGCCGGAGTAGCACAGATACGCAGTATTTT. It yields the protein CASSESRSSTDTQYF.

This clonotype was seen ten or more times. The genes are TRBV6-2 or TRBV6-3 and TRBJ1-1, with 8 positions matching TRBD1. This CDR3 comprises 14 residues. Germline V gene sequence: CDR1 MNHEY, CDR2 SVGEGT. The V and J ends lost 6 bases and 3 bases, in that order; junction bases with no gene match: 6. The CDR3 sequence is CASRQGTGHTEAFF. The CDR3 nucleotides are TGTGCCAGCAGGCAAGGGACAGGTCACACTGAAGCTTTCTTT.